The 32 T cell receptor beta chains in this list originate from one sample, sequenced in a study of blood T cell repertoires in COVID-19 (dated by TCRdb to about 2020). Libraries were made using the immunoSEQ multiplex PCR assay. The table comes from immuneACCESS by way of TCRdb, which keeps in-frame sequences with V and J called. Part of the clones is missing from these tables; in studies checked, under half for an unresolved V gene and the rest for unknown reasons. Within this sample are some 400,000 clones, with 90% of them counted one time only. The top ten hold 6% to 7.5% of the sample. The sample was peripheral blood. The source is a man aged 18 to 29 with active or convalescent COVID-19.

V usage is TRBV18 and J usage is TRBJ1-1; 11 bases agree with TRBD1. The CDR3 has 16 residues. CDR1 and CDR2 (germline): KGHSH, LQKENI. V lost 2 bases and J lost 3; bases outside the gene matches: 5. In nucleotides, the CDR3 is TGTGCCAGCTCACCAGGGACAGGGGGAACGTACACTGAAGCTTTCTTT. Amino acids: CASSPGTGGTYTEAFF.

This clone came up a few times. Additional DNA sequences in this sample encode the identical CDR3. This chain joins TRBV6-1 and TRBJ2-1, with TRBD1 as a possible D gene (5 bases). This CDR3 comprises 15 residues. CDR1 is MNHNS and CDR2 is SASEGT in the germline V gene. The V gene lost 2 bases and the J gene lost 1 base, with 9 bases spanning the gap. The CDR3 here is CASSERAGSYNEQFF. As DNA, the CDR3 is TGTGCCAGCAGTGAAAGGGCAGGGTCCTACAATGAGCAGTTCTTC.

The genes are TRBV3-1 (or the pseudogene TRBV3-2) and TRBJ2-3, with D perhaps TRBD2 (5 bases). V was pared by 0 bases and J by 8 bases, with 18 bases between. CDR3 size: 16 residues. Germline assignment: CDR1 LGHDT and CDR2 YNNKEL (reference sequence). CDR3 coding DNA: TGTGCCAGCAGCCAAGATGGACCGGCCTCAGGACTTACGCAGTATTTT. Protein product: CASSQDGPASGLTQYF.

The chain has TRBV7-6 and TRBJ1-1, with 8 bases that match TRBD1. The CDR3 runs to 15 residues. J lost 0 bases, V lost 5 bases, and 5 bases had no gene match. The germline V gene encodes CDR1 SGHVS and CDR2 FNYEAQ. The CDR3, as DNA: TGTGCCAGCAGCCCAGGACAGGGCTTGAACACTGAAGCTTTCTTT. Translating it yields CASSPGQGLNTEAFF.

The chain employs TRBV7-9 and TRBJ1-1; a possible D gene is TRBD1 (6 bases). The CDR3 is 15 residues long. CDR1 is SEHNR, CDR2 FQNEAQ, per germline (reference sequence). Trimming pared 5 bases from V and 3 bases from J, leaving 16 bases between. CDR3 region: CASSPQGGIDTEAFF. CDR3 DNA: TGTGCCAGCAGCCCTCAAGGGGGAATTGACACTGAAGCTTTCTTT.

This chain links TRBV7-2 with TRBJ1-3; 11 nucleotides align to TRBD1. CDR3 length equals 15 residues. V was clipped by 5 bases and J by 2 bases; unmatched bases: 2. Germline CDR1 SGHTA, CDR2 FQGNSA. The DNA of the CDR3 is TGTGCCAGCAGCCAGGGACAGGGGGCTGGAAACACCATATATTTT. This codes for CASSQGQGAGNTIYF.

The rearrangement joins TRBV6-5 to TRBJ1-4; 7 bases line up with TRBD1. V lost 6 bases, J lost 17 bases, and 9 bases stayed unmatched. CDR3 size: 11 residues. CDR1 is MNHEY, CDR2 SVGAGI, per germline. The CDR3 nucleotides read TGTGCCAGCAGACTTGGACAGGTTTTATTTTTT. Protein product: CASRLGQVLFF.

V usage is TRBV6-1 and J usage is TRBJ1-5, with a tentative D call TRBD1 (5 bases). Trimming shortened V by 2 bases and J by 4 bases, and 9 bases separated the two germline ends. The CDR3 is 14 amino acids. The germline CDR1 and CDR2 sequences are MNHNS and SASEGT. This CDR3 is CASSEWGGNQPQHF. CDR3 sequence (DNA): TGTGCCAGCAGTGAATGGGGCGGAAATCAGCCCCAGCATTTT.

The J gene is TRBJ2-7, the V gene TRBV19, with 9 bases aligning to TRBD1. V dropped 5 bases and J dropped 6; count of bases not matched to a gene: 8. The germline CDR1 and CDR2 sequences are LNHDA and SQIVND (reference sequence). The CDR3 is 14 amino acids. CDR3 loop: CASSPSDRGFEQYF. CDR3 in DNA: TGTGCCAGTAGTCCAAGCGACAGGGGGTTCGAGCAGTACTTC.

V usage is TRBV27 and J usage is TRBJ1-5; 10 bases map to TRBD1. With 6 bases clipped from V and 0 bases from J, the junction kept 14 bases outside the gene matches. This CDR3 is 19 amino acids long. From germline, CDR1 is MNHEY and CDR2 SMNVEV (reference sequence). The CDR3 reads CASSLTPGQGSYSNQPQHF. CDR3 coding DNA: TGTGCCAGCAGCCTAACACCGGGACAGGGGTCTTATAGCAATCAGCCCCAGCATTTT.

The chain has TRBV9 and TRBJ2-7, with 8 bases identical to TRBD2. Germline trimming cut 0 bases from V and 4 bases from J; bases unmatched to any gene: 6. This CDR3 is 15 amino acids long. The germline V gene has CDR1 SGDLS and CDR2 YYNGEE. The CDR3: CASSVANGRVYEQYF. The CDR3 DNA sequence: TGTGCCAGCAGCGTAGCTAACGGGAGGGTTTACGAGCAGTACTTC. Looking up the rest from reference TRBV9 and TRBJ2-7 gives the full variable domain: DSGVTQTPKHLITATGQRVTLRCSPRSGDLSVYWYQQSLDQGLQFLIQYYNGEERAKGNILERFSAQQFPDLHSELNLSSLELGDSALYFCASSVANGRVYEQYFGPGTRLTVT.

This clone is a singleton in its sample. CDR3 sequence (DNA): TGTGCCAGCAGCTTAGGAGGGCGGGGCTCCTACGAGCAGTACTTC. This gives the protein CASSLGGRGSYEQYF. V and J are TRBV5-4 and TRBJ2-7; perhaps TRBD2 as D (6 bases). Germline CDR1 is SGHNT and CDR2 is YYREEE (reference sequence). V lost 2 bases, J lost 0 bases, and 12 bases lay in between. The CDR3 extends over 15 amino acids.

This chain connects TRBV3-1 (or the pseudogene TRBV3-2) to TRBJ2-7; tentatively, D is TRBD1 (5 bases). V lost 2 bases to trimming and J lost 1 base, with 15 bases between them. The CDR3 length is 16 residues. Germline values: CDR1 LGHDT, CDR2 YNNKEL (reference sequence). The CDR3 DNA follows: TGTGCCAGCAGCCAATCCGGACAAGGCCCGTCCTACGAGCAGTACTTC. Translated, it gives CASSQSGQGPSYEQYF.

This clone came up once. The V call is TRBV29-1, the J call TRBJ2-1; a possible D gene is TRBD2 (5 bases). Germline CDR1 reads SQVTM; CDR2 reads ANQGSEA. The CDR3 has 14 residues. V was shortened by 4 bases and J by 8 bases, with 18 bases between the two germline ends. CDR3 in amino acids: CSVVAYGSLDEQFF. DNA for the CDR3: TGCAGCGTTGTGGCTTATGGGAGTCTGGATGAGCAGTTCTTC.

J is TRBJ2-1 and V is TRBV6-5, with 11 bases lining up with TRBD2. The trim removed 6 bases at V and 2 bases at J, leaving 3 bases unmatched. The CDR3 totals 15 residues. Germline loops: CDR1 MNHEY, CDR2 SVGAGI. The CDR3 sequence is CASRGTSGTYNEQFF. Here the CDR3 DNA reads TGTGCCAGCAGGGGGACTAGCGGAACCTACAATGAGCAGTTCTTC.

The chain couples TRBV7-9 to TRBJ1-5; D is possibly TRBD1 (5 bases). The V end lost 5 bases, the J end lost 0 bases, and 8 bases lay between the germline ends. CDR3 length: 14 amino acids. Germline V gene data show CDR1 as SEHNR and CDR2 as FQNEAQ (reference sequence). This CDR3 is CASSIDSSNQPQHF. The CDR3 DNA sequence: TGTGCCAGCAGCATAGACAGTAGCAATCAGCCCCAGCATTTT.

This clone was counted many times. V and J are TRBV7-3 and TRBJ2-3; TRBD1 matches 8 bases. Trimming removed 6 bases from V and 4 bases from J; junction bases left unmatched: 12. The length of the CDR3 is 16 residues. Germline V gene lookup returns CDR1 SGHTA and CDR2 FQGTGA. In nucleotides, the CDR3 is TGTGCCAGCAGTCTGTCGGGGACAGGTTTCCCAGATACGCAGTATTTT. Amino acids: CASSLSGTGFPDTQYF.

The chain joins TRBV6-5 to TRBJ1-5; 10 bases fit TRBD1. CDR1 and CDR2 (germline): MNHEY, SVGAGI. Losses at the gene ends were 6 bases for V and 5 bases for J; bases not matched to a gene: 4. This CDR3 has 14 amino acids. The chain's CDR3 is CASSRGQGDQPQHF. CDR3 DNA sequence: TGTGCCAGCAGCCGCGGACAGGGGGATCAGCCCCAGCATTTT.

The chain couples TRBV5-4 to TRBJ1-1, with a tentative D call TRBD1 (5 bases). The V gene's germline CDR1 is SGHNT and CDR2 YYREEE (reference sequence). The CDR3 has 18 residues. V was shortened by 1 base and J by 0 bases, with 19 bases between the two germline ends. The CDR3 reads CASSLNEWGTGLNTEAFF. In DNA form, the CDR3 reads TGTGCCAGCAGCTTGAATGAGTGGGGAACAGGACTGAACACTGAAGCTTTCTTT. Combining the CDR3 with reference TRBV5-4 and TRBJ1-1 gives the whole variable domain ETGVTQSPTHLIKTRGQQVTLRCSSQSGHNTVSWYQQALGQGPQFIFQYYREEENGRGNFPPRFSGLQFPNYSSELNVNALELDDSALYLCASSLNEWGTGLNTEAFFGQGTRLTVV.

The CDR3 spells CATSDFPGLSTDTQYF. The DNA of the CDR3 is TGTGCCACCAGTGATTTCCCAGGGCTCAGCACAGATACGCAGTATTTT. The V gene is TRBV24-1, the J gene TRBJ2-3; the D gene is possibly TRBD1 (5 bases). The CDR3 totals 16 residues. V was trimmed by 1 base and J by 0 bases, leaving 10 bases between them. The germline V gene encodes CDR1 KGHDR and CDR2 SFDVKD.

The chain uses TRBV18 and TRBJ2-2, with D unresolved. Trimming took 3 bases from V and 8 from J, leaving 16 bases between them. The CDR3 length is 15 residues. CDR1 and CDR2 from the germline V gene are KGHSH and LQKENI. The CDR3 DNA sequence: TGTGCCAGCTCACCGGATTCTGTCCCAGCGGGGGAGCTGTTTTTT. Amino acids: CASSPDSVPAGELFF.

V is TRBV18 and J is TRBJ1-1; 10 bases map to TRBD1. CDR1 is KGHSH, CDR2 LQKENI, per germline. J lost 8 bases, V lost 6 bases, and 3 bases had no gene match. This CDR3 is 12 amino acids long. In DNA form, the CDR3 reads TGTGCCAGCTCGCAGACAGGGGGCGAAGCTTTCTTT. The encoded protein is CASSQTGGEAFF.

The chain carries TRBV29-1 and TRBJ1-2; 8 nucleotides align to TRBD1. Germline CDR1 is SQVTM and CDR2 is ANQGSEA. J lost 8 bases, V lost 4 bases, and 9 bases had no gene match. The length of the CDR3 is 13 residues. Here the CDR3 reads CSVAQTGGRGYTF. Written as DNA, the CDR3 is TGCAGCGTTGCCCAAACAGGGGGTCGCGGCTACACCTTC. Combining the CDR3 with reference TRBV29-1 and TRBJ1-2 gives the whole variable domain SAVISQKPSRDICQRGTSLTIQCQVDSQVTMMFWYRQQPGQSLTLIATANQGSEATYESGFVIDKFPISRPNLTFSTLTVSNMSPEDSSIYLCSVAQTGGRGYTFGSGTRLTVV.

The gene calls are TRBV19 and TRBJ1-2; D is uncertain. CDR1 and CDR2 from the germline V gene are LNHDA and SQIVND (reference sequence). The CDR3 runs to 14 residues. Trimming removed 4 bases from V and 3 bases from J, with 12 bases in between. CDR3 nucleotides: TGTGCCAGTAGTAGCCGCGGCAGAGACTATGGCTACACCTTC. Translation gives CASSSRGRDYGYTF. The full variable domain, rest sourced from reference TRBV19 and TRBJ1-2, is DGGITQSPKYLFRKEGQNVTLSCEQNLNHDAMYWYRQDPGQGLRLIYYSQIVNDFQKGDIAEGYSVSREKKESFPLTVTSAQKNPTAFYLCASSSRGRDYGYTFGSGTRLTVV.

A word on this clone: One end of the junction is discordant with germline, which a read error may explain. The chain joins TRBV9 to TRBJ1-3, with TRBD1 identical over 7 bases. This CDR3 is built from 15 residues. Germline CDR1 and CDR2: SGDLS and YYNGEE. CDR3 sequence (DNA): TGTGCCAGCAGCGCACCGGGACAGCCTGGGAACACCATATATTTT. This sequence encodes CASSAPGQPGNTIYF.

The rearrangement joins TRBV28 to TRBJ1-4; TRBD1 matches 11 bases. Losses at the gene ends were 6 bases for V and 3 bases for J; bases not matched to a gene: 3. This CDR3 contains 15 residues. Looked up from germline, CDR1 is MDHEN and CDR2 is SYDVKM. This chain's CDR3 is CASRGGQGANEKLFF. CDR3 sequence (DNA): TGTGCCAGCAGAGGGGGACAGGGGGCTAATGAAAAACTGTTTTTT.

This rearrangement joins TRBV7-3 to TRBJ1-1; D may be TRBD1 (6 bases). The CDR3 has 13 residues. The germline CDR1 and CDR2 sequences are SGHTA and FQGTGA. The V gene lost 5 bases and the J gene lost 2 bases, with 9 bases spanning the gap. CDR3 sequence: CASSPQGNTEAFF. The DNA of the CDR3 is TGTGCCAGCAGCCCACAGGGTAACACTGAAGCTTTCTTT.

The chain carries TRBV6-5 and TRBJ2-7; TRBD1 aligns across 12 bases. The CDR3 consists of 14 residues. V dropped 4 bases and J dropped 7; count of bases not matched to a gene: 5. The V gene's germline CDR1 is MNHEY and CDR2 SVGAGI. CDR3 residues: CASSSGQGAREQYF. The CDR3 DNA is TGTGCCAGCAGTTCGGGACAGGGGGCGCGGGAGCAGTACTTC.

This rearrangement joins TRBV9 to TRBJ2-7, with D possibly being TRBD2 (5 bases). This CDR3 has 16 residues. Germline loops: CDR1 SGDLS, CDR2 YYNGEE. V was pared by 0 bases and J by 2 bases, with 15 bases between. DNA for the CDR3: TGTGCCAGCAGCGTAGAGTCCGGGGTGAGGGCCTACGAGCAGTACTTC. It is translated as CASSVESGVRAYEQYF.

The V gene is TRBV4-1, the J gene TRBJ2-1, with 8 nucleotides matching TRBD1. V lost 1 base, J lost 3 bases, and 2 bases stayed unmatched. Germline lookup yields CDR1 MGHRA and CDR2 YSYEKL. This CDR3 region has 15 residues. The CDR3 loop is CASSQAGTGYNEQFF. The CDR3 DNA reads as TGCGCCAGCAGCCAAGCCGGGACAGGCTACAATGAGCAGTTCTTC.

On this clone: This could be a read error, since a much larger clone is one nucleotide away. This sample includes further DNA sequences coding for the same CDR3. J is TRBJ2-7 and V is TRBV7-2; TRBD1 agrees at 8 bases. Germline V gene data show CDR1 as SGHTA and CDR2 as FQGNSA. The trim removed 5 bases at V and 2 bases at J, leaving 5 bases unmatched. The CDR3 length is 14 residues. In DNA, the CDR3 is TGTGCCAGCAGCCCCGGGACAGGACCCTACGAGCAGTACTTC. Translated, it gives CASSPGTGPYEQYF.

V and J are TRBV27 and TRBJ2-7, with D tentatively TRBD2 (7 bases). The CDR3 runs 13 residues. V was pared by 7 bases and J by 1 base, with 11 bases between. Looked up from germline, CDR1 is MNHEY and CDR2 is SMNVEV (reference sequence). The CDR3 nucleotides read TGTGCCAGCATGAGGGGGGGGTCCTACGAGCAGTACTTC. Translating it yields CASMRGGSYEQYF.